This T cell receptor beta chain was sequenced for a study of post-analysis software for immune sequencing data. Study-level information: Relapsing-remitting, secondary progressive and progressive-relapsing forms made up the multiple sclerosis disease courses. Study-wide results and limits: Normalized Chao1 diversity was significantly reduced in patients versus controls. TRBV segments more frequent in patients than in controls numbered several and included TRBV5-6, TRBV5-1 and TRBV20-1. F measure showed strong co-clustering of same-batch samples.

This clonotype is a singleton in its sample. The antigen is undetermined. Relative to the germline gene, one junction end is altered; a read error may explain this. The length of the CDR3 is 14 residues. Germline loops: CDR1 DFQATT, CDR2 SNEGSKA (reference sequence). Presence of unique molecular identifiers characterized the TCR beta cDNA libraries. One entry per CDR3 protein, called by TCRdb with MiXCR from the PCR reads. The sample consists of hundreds of thousands of distinct CDR3 sequences, around 40% of them appearing once. V is TRBV20-1 and J is TRBJ1-2, with D maybe TRBD1 (5 bases). The sample taken for sequencing was blood. This clonotype originated in a girl under 18 with multiple sclerosis. CDR3 protein: CSATNAVRDYGDTF. In nucleotides, the CDR3 is TGCAGTGCTACCAACGCAGTTCGGGACTATGGCGACACCTTC.